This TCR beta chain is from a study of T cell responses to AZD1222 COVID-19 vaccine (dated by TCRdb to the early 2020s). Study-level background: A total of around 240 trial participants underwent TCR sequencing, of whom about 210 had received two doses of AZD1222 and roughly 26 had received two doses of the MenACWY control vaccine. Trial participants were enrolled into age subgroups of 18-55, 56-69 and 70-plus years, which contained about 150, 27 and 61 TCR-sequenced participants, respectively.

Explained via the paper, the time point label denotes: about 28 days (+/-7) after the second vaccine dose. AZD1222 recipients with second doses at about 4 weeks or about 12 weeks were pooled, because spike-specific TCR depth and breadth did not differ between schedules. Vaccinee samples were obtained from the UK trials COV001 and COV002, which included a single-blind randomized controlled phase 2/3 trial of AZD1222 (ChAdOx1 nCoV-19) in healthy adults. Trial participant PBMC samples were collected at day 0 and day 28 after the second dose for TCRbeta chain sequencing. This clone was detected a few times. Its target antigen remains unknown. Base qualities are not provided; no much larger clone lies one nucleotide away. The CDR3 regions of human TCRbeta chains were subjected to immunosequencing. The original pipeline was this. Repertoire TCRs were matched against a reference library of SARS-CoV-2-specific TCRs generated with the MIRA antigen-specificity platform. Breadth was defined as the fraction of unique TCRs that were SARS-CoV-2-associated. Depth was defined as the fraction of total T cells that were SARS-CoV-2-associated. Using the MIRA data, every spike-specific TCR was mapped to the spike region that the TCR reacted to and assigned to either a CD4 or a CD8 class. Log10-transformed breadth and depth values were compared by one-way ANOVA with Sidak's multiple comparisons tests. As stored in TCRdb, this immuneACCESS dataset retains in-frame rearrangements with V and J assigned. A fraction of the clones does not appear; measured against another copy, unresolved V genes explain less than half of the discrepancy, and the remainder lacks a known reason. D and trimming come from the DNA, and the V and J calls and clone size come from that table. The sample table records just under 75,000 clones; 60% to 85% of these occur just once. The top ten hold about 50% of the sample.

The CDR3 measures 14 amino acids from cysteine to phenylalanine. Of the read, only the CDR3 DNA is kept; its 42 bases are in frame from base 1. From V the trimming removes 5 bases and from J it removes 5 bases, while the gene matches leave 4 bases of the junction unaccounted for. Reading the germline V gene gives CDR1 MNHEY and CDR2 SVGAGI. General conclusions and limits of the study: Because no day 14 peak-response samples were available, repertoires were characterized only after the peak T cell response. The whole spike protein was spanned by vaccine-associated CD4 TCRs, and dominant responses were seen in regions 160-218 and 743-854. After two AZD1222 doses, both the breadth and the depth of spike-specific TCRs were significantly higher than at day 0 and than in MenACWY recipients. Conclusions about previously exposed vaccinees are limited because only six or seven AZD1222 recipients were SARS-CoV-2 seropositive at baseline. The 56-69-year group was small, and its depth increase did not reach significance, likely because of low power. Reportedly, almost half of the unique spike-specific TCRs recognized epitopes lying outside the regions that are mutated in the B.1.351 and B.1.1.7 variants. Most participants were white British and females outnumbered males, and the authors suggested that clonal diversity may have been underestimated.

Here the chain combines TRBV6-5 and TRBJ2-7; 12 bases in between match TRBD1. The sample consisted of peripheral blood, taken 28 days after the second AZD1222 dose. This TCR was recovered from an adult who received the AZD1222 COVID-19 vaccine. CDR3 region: CASSRDRGLNEQYF. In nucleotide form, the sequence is TGTGCCAGCAGTAGGGACAGGGGGCTCAACGAGCAGTACTTC.